Sequencing of this TCR beta chain was carried out in a study of T cell responses to AZD1222 COVID-19 vaccine. Study-level results: Once two AZD1222 doses were given, Spike-specific TCR breadth and depth went up. At baseline, just six or seven AZD1222 recipients tested seropositive. None of the repertoires were sampled until the peak T cell response had passed. Donors skewed white British and female; clonal diversity was possibly underestimated.

Of note for this clone: Its matching antigen is unknown.

In germline, CDR1 is LNHDA, CDR2 SQIVND (reference sequence). Trimming cost V 2 bases and J 11 bases; bases outside gene matches: 8. This CDR3 is 16 amino acids long. TCRdb's copy holds only in-frame clones and misses some; the assay was immunoSEQ multiplex PCR. The repertoire includes over 120,000 clones, approximately 93% of them detected once, and less than 15% sits in the top ten. This TCR was sampled from an adult who had recovered from COVID-19. Sequencing was performed on peripheral blood, taken after recovery from COVID-19. The chain couples TRBV19 to TRBJ2-3; 15 bases align to TRBD2. In DNA form, the CDR3 reads TGTGCCAGTAGTATAAGGGGACTAGCGGGAGGCTACCAGCAGTATTTT. The encoded protein is CASSIRGLAGGYQQYF.